Described below is a single TCR beta chain sequence and its context. These data originate in a study of blood T cell repertoires in COVID-19. Looking at the study overall: Sites in the United States, Italy and Spain provided acute and convalescent COVID-19 samples. PBMCs, B-cell-depleted T cells, or T cells provided the cDNA or gDNA that made up the material.

Using immunoSEQ multiplex PCR, the repertoire was profiled, and TCRdb retains in-frame clones only, with some absent. The sample carries over 85,000 clones, approximately 90% recorded once. Per the germline V gene, CDR1 is MNHEY and CDR2 is SVGAGI. The V and J ends lost 2 bases and 0 bases respectively, with 7 bases between them. This CDR3 has 14 amino acids. The TCR sequence derives from a human donor in a cohort sampled during active COVID-19. Sequenced sample: peripheral blood. The V call is TRBV6-5, the J call TRBJ1-1, with a weak D call TRBD1 (6 bases). The CDR3, as DNA: TGTGCCAGCAGTTACGGGGGCGTGAACACTGAAGCTTTCTTT. This translates into CASSYGGVNTEAFF.